This TCR beta chain comes out of a study of cytomegalovirus exposure and HLA in healthy donors. As for this clone: No antigen is known for it.

The CDR3 length is 15 residues. J lost 6 bases, V lost 1 base, and 6 bases had no gene match. Germline V CDR1 and CDR2: KGHSH, LQKENI. In the PCR, 60 Vbeta and 13 Jbeta primers were used. TCRdb keeps only in-frame clones here, not all; method: immunoSEQ multiplex PCR. The sample has more than 80,000 clones, about three quarters seen once. Points from the study as a whole: Data from an earlier analysis indicated that most TCR beta V segments were productive either about 90% or about 30% of the time.

The sequenced sample consisted of PBMCs. The gene calls are TRBV18 and TRBJ1-2, with 9 bases aligning to TRBD1. The sequence was obtained from a woman in her 50s in good health and CMV-seropositive. For the CDR3, the DNA is TGTGCCAGCTCACCACTGGGGACAGGGAGTGATGGCTACACCTTC. Protein: CASSPLGTGSDGYTF.